Detailed here is one T cell receptor beta chain. The length of the CDR3 is 16 residues. The V and J ends lost 3 bases and 5 bases, in that order; junction bases with no gene match: 8. Germline V gives CDR1 SGHRS, CDR2 YFSETQ. The record originates from a study of PD-L1 blockade in urothelial cancer. Study-wide context: At 3 weeks (second dose) and 6 weeks after starting treatment, blood was analyzed.

Time point here: pretreatment peripheral blood. Profiling relied on immunoSEQ multiplex PCR, and the TCRdb table lists in-frame clones only, not all of them. Of tens of thousands of clones listed, 81% are singletons. The gene calls are TRBV5-1 and TRBJ2-7, with 13 bases aligning to TRBD2. The origin of this receptor is a man between 65 and 85 years old with urothelial cancer. The material was PBMCs, obtained around atezolizumab (anti-PD-L1) treatment. The chain's CDR3 is CASSSRTSGSVDEQYF. The CDR3 nucleotides are TGCGCCAGCAGCTCCCGGACTAGCGGGAGTGTCGACGAGCAGTACTTC.